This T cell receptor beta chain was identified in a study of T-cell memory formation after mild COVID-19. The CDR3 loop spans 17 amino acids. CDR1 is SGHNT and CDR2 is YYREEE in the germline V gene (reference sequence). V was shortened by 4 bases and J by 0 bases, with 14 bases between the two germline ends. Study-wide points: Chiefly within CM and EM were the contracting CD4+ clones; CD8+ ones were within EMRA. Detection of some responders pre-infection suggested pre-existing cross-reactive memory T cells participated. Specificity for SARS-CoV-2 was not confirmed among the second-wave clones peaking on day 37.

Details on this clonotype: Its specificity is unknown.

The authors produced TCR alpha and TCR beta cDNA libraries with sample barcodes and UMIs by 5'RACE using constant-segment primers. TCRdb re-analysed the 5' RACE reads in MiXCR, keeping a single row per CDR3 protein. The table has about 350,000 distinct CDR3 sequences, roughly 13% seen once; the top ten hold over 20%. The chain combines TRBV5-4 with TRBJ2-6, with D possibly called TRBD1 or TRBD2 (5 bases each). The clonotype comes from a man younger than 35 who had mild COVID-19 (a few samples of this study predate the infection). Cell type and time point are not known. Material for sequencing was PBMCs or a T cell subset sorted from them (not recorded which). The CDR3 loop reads CASSPGTWSSGANVLTF. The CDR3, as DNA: TGTGCCAGCAGCCCCGGGACCTGGAGCTCTGGGGCCAACGTCCTGACTTTC.